One sample yielded the 5 T cell receptor beta chains listed below, sequenced in a study of T cell repertoires in cytomegalovirus infection. TCRdb called the reads again in MiXCR, with one record for every CDR3 protein. The sample has some 560,000 distinct CDR3 sequences; almost 40% are singletons. These TCRs are of unknown antigen specificity. The input for sequencing was cultured PBMCs, taken from culture after CMV antigen stimulation. These receptors came from a human donor in good health (CMV status not recorded). Some clones in this sample may be carry-over from other donors' samples.

The V gene is TRBV15, the J gene TRBJ1-1; D is uncertain. CDR1 and CDR2 (germline): LNHNV, YYDKDF (reference sequence). Trimming took off 5 bases at V and 3 bases at J, with 13 bases between the two ends. The CDR3 has 14 amino acids. The chain's CDR3 is CATSGLTADTEAFF. Here the CDR3 DNA reads TGTGCCACCAGCGGTTTGACTGCGGACACTGAAGCTTTCTTT. The full variable domain, in which reference TRBV15 and TRBJ1-1 provide the parts outside the CDR3, is DAMVIQNPRYQVTQFGKPVTLSCSQTLNHNVMYWYQQKSSQAPKLLFHYYDKDFNNEADTPDNFQSRRPNTSFCFLDIRSPGLGDTAMYLCATSGLTADTEAFFGQGTRLTVV.

The V gene is TRBV7-2, the J gene TRBJ2-1; D tentatively fits TRBD1 or TRBD2 (7 bases each). V gave up 3 bases and J gave up 7 bases, with 16 bases separating them. The germline V gene has CDR1 SGHTA and CDR2 FQGNSA. The CDR3 is 15 amino acids. Here the CDR3 reads CASSFTQGGRNEQFF. The CDR3 DNA follows: TGTGCCAGCAGCTTCACTCAGGGGGGGAGGAATGAGCAGTTCTTC.

This clonotype was picked up a small number of times. This chain joins TRBV7-2 and TRBJ2-1; no clear D. Germline CDR1 and CDR2: SGHTA and FQGNSA. The V end was cut by 7 bases, the J end by 7 bases, with 14 bases between. The CDR3 is made up of 13 amino acids. CDR3 protein: CASNSGTGNEQFF. The DNA of the CDR3 is TGTGCCAGCAACTCCGGTACGGGTAATGAGCAGTTCTTC.

The genes are TRBV9 and TRBJ1-1, with D uncertain. From germline, CDR1 is SGDLS and CDR2 YYNGEE. The CDR3 sequence is 15 residues long. Trimming pared 0 bases from V and 1 base from J, leaving 10 bases between. The CDR3 DNA sequence: TGTGCCAGCAGCGTAGGGGAGTCAGGGAACACTGAAGCTTTCTTT. Translation: CASSVGESGNTEAFF.

This clonotype was seen ten or more times. The chain has TRBV7-8 and TRBJ2-3; 8 bases align to TRBD1. Germline V gene lookup returns CDR1 SGHVS and CDR2 FQNEAQ. The CDR3 length is 15 residues. J was trimmed by 5 bases and V by 5 bases; bases with no gene match: 9. CDR3 sequence reads: CASSRQGMGGDTQYF. The CDR3 DNA follows: TGTGCCAGCAGCCGACAGGGGATGGGCGGAGATACGCAGTATTTT.